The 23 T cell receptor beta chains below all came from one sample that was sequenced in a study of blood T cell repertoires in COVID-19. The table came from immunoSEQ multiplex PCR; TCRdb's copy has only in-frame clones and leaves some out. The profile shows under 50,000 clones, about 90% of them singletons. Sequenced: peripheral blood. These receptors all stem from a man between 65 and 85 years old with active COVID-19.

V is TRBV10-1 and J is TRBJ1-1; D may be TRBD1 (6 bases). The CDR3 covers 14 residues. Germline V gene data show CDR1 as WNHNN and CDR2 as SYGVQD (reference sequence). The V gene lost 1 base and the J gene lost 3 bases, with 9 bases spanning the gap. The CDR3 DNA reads TGCGCCAGCAGTGAGTACAGACAGGACACTGAAGCTTTCTTT. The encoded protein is CASSEYRQDTEAFF.

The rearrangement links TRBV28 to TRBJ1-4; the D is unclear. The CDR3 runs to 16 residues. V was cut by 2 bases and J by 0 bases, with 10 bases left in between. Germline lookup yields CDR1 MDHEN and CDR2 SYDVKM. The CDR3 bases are TGTGCCAGCAGTTTACGGAGAGAGACAACTAATGAAAAACTGTTTTTT. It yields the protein CASSLRRETTNEKLFF.

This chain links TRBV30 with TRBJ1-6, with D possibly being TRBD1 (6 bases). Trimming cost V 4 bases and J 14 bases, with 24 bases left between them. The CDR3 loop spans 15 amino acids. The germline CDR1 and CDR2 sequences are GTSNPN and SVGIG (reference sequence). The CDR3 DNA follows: TGTGCCTGGAACCTCCCCCGGGACACCAGCCTGTCCCTCCACTTT. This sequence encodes CAWNLPRDTSLSLHF.

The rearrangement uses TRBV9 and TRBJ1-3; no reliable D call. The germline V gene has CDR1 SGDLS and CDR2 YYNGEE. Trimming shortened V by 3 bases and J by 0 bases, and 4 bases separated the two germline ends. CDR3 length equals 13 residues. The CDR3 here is CASSGSSGNTIYF. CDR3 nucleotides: TGTGCCAGCAGCGGCAGCTCTGGAAACACCATATATTTT.

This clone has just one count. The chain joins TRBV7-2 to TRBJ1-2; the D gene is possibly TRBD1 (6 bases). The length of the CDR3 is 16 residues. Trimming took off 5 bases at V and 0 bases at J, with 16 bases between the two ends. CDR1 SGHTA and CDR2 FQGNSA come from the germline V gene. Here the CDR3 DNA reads TGTGCCAGCAGCCCCCAAGCGACAGGATCTAACTATGGCTACACCTTC. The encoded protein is CASSPQATGSNYGYTF.

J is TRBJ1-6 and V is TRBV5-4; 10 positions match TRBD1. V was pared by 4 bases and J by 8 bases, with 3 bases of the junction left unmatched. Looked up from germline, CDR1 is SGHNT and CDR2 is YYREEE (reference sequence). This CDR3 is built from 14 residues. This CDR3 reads CASSPGQGYSPLHF. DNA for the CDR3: TGTGCCAGCAGCCCGGGACAGGGGTATTCACCCCTCCACTTT. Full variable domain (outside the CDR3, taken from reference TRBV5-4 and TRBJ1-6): ETGVTQSPTHLIKTRGQQVTLRCSSQSGHNTVSWYQQALGQGPQFIFQYYREEENGRGNFPPRFSGLQFPNYSSELNVNALELDDSALYLCASSPGQGYSPLHFGNGTRLTVT.

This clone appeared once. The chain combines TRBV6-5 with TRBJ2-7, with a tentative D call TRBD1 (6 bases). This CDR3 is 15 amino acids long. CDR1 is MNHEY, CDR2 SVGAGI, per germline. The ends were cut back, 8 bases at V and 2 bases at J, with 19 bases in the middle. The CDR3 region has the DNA TGTGCCAGCGGCAGGACAGCGGAATCTACCTACGAGCAGTACTTC. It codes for CASGRTAESTYEQYF.

The CDR3 DNA reads TGTGCCAGTAGTCCCCCGGGACAGGGCGACGAGCAGTACTTC. The encoded protein is CASSPPGQGDEQYF. This chain joins TRBV19 and TRBJ2-7; 9 bases are a match to TRBD1. V trimming: 5 bases; J trimming: 5 bases; junction bases outside the gene matches: 7. Germline loops: CDR1 LNHDA, CDR2 SQIVND (reference sequence). The CDR3 is 14 residues long.

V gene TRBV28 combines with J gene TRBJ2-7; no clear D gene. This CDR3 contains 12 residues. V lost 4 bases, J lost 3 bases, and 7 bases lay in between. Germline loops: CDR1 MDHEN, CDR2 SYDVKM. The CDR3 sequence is CASSSIRYEQYF. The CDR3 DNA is TGTGCCAGCAGTTCTATTCGCTACGAGCAGTACTTC.

The CDR3 DNA reads TGCGCCAGCAGCCCGGGACAGGGGGGAAATCAGCCCCAGCATTTT. It encodes CASSPGQGGNQPQHF. The chain joins TRBV5-1 to TRBJ1-5; TRBD1 matches 11 bases. The ends lost 4 bases at V and 4 bases at J; junction bases unmatched: 4. The CDR3 has 15 amino acids. The germline gives CDR1 SGHRS, CDR2 YFSETQ.

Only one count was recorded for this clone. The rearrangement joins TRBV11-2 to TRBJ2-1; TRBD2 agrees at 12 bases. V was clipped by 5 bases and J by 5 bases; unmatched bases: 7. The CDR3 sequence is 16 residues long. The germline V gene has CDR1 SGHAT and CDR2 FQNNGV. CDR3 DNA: TGTGCCAGCAGCGGCCCGACTAGCGGGGGAAACAATGAGCAGTTCTTC. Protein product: CASSGPTSGGNNEQFF. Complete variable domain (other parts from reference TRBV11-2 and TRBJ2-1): EAGVAQSPRYKIIEKRQSVAFWCNPISGHATLYWYQQILGQGPKLLIQFQNNGVVDDSQLPKDRFSAERLKGVDSTLKIQPAKLEDSAVYLCASSGPTSGGNNEQFFGPGTRLTVL.

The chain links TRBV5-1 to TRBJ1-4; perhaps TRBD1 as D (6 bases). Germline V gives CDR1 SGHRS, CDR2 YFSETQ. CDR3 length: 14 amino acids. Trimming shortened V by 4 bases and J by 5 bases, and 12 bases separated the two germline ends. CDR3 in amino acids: CASSTGRGNEKLFF. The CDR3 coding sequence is TGCGCCAGCAGCACAGGGAGGGGGAATGAAAAACTGTTTTTT.

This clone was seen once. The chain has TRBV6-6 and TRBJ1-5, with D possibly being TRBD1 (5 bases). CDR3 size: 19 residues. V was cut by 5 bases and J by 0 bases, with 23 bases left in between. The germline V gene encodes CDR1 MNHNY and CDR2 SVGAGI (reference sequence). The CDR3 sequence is CASSRRWTGNRGSNQPQHF. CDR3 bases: TGTGCCAGCAGTCGACGCTGGACCGGTAATAGGGGTAGCAATCAGCCCCAGCATTTT.

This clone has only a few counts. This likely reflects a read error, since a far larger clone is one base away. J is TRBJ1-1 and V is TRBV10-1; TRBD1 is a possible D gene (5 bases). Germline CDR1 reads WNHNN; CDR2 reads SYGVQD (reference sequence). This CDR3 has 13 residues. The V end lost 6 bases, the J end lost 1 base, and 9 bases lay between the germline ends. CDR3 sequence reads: CASRARENTEAFF. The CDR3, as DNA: TGCGCCAGCAGGGCCAGGGAGAACACTGAAGCTTTCTTT.

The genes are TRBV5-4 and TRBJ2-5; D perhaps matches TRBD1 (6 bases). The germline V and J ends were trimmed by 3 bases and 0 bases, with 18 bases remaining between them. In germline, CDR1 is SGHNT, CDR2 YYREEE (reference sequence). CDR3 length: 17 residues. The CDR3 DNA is TGTGCCAGCAGCTCGGACAGCTCCCCTAAGTACCAAGAGACCCAGTACTTC. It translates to CASSSDSSPKYQETQYF.

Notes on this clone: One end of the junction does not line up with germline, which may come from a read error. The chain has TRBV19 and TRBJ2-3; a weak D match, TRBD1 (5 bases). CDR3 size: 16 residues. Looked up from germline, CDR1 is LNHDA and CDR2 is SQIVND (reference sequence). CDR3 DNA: TGTGCCAGTAGTCCCCTCTATAGGGGAAGCACAGATATGCAGTATTTT. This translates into CASSPLYRGSTDMQYF.

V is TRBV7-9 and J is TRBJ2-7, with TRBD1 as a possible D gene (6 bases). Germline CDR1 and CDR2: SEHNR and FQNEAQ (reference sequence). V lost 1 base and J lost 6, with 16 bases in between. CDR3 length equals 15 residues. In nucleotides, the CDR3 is TGTGCCAGCAGCTTAGTCCAGGGGACCCCGTCCGAGCAGTACTTC. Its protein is CASSLVQGTPSEQYF.

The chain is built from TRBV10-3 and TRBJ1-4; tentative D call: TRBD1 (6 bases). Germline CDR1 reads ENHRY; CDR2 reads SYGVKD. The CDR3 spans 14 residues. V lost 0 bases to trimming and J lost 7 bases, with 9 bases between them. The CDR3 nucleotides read TGTGCCATCAGTGAGTCGACAGGAAGTGAAAAACTGTTTTTT. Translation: CAISESTGSEKLFF.

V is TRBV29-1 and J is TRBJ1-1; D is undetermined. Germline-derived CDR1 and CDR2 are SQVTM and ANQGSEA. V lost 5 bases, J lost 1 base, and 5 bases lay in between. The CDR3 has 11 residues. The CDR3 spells CSVYRNTEAFF. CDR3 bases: TGCAGCGTTTACAGGAACACTGAAGCTTTCTTT.

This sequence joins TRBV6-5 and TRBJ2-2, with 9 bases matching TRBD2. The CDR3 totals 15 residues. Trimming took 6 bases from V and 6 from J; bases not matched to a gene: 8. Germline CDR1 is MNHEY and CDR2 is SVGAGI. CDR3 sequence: CASRTETSGAGELFF. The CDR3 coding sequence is TGTGCCAGCAGGACCGAGACTAGCGGCGCCGGGGAGCTGTTTTTT.

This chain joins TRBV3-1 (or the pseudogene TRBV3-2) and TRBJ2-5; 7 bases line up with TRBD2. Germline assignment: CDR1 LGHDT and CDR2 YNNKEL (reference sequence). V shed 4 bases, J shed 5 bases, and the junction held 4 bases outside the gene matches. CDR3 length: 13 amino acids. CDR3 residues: CASSRGGFETQYF. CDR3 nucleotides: TGTGCCAGCAGCCGGGGGGGTTTCGAGACCCAGTACTTC.

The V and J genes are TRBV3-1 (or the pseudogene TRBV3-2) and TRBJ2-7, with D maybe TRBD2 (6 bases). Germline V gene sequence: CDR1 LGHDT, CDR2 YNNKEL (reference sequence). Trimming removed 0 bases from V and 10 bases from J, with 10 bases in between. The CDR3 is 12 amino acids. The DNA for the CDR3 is TGTGCCAGCAGCCAAGATGGAGGGATCCAGTACTTC. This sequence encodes CASSQDGGIQYF.

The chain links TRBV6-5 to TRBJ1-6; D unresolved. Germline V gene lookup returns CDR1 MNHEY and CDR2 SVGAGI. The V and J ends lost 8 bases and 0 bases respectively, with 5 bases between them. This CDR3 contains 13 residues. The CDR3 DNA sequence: TGTGCCAGCCTACTCTCCTATAATTCACCCCTCCACTTT. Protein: CASLLSYNSPLHF.